This T cell receptor (beta chain) was retrieved from a study of control samples from healthy donors and cancer patients. With 6 bases removed from V and 9 bases from J, the gap between germline ends came to 18 bases. The CDR3 has 15 amino acids. Germline V gene sequence: CDR1 MNHNY, CDR2 SVGAGI (reference sequence). Assay used: immunoSEQ multiplex PCR; TCRdb lists only in-frame clones, some missing. The repertoire holds some 79,000 clones, with around 91% as singletons. Sequenced material: blood. The J gene is TRBJ1-6, the V gene TRBV6-6; D not certain. The sequence came from a man between 50 and 59 years old in good health. CDR3 region: CASRRAVEGVSPLHF. Written as DNA, the CDR3 is TGTGCCAGCAGACGGGCCGTGGAGGGTGTTTCACCCCTCCACTTT.